A single sample is the source of the 28 T cell receptor beta chains below, sequenced in a study of T-cell memory formation after mild COVID-19. TCRdb analysed the 5' RACE reads with MiXCR anew, one entry per CDR3 protein. The data contain a few hundred thousand distinct CDR3 sequences, 14% of them seen just once; the ten biggest clones take up approximately 22%. Sample: PBMCs or a T cell subset sorted from them (not recorded which). All receptors come from a man aged 18 to 30 who had mild COVID-19 (a few samples of this study predate the infection). Cell type and time point are not known.

In its sample, this clonotype was seen many times. The V gene is TRBV5-1, the J gene TRBJ2-1, with 13 bases that match TRBD2. J gave up 4 bases and V 0 bases, and 4 bases lay outside the gene matches. Germline-derived CDR1 and CDR2 are SGHRS and YFSETQ. CDR3 length equals 17 residues. Written as DNA, the CDR3 is TGCGCCAGCAGCTTGGGGGAGACTAGCGGGGGGTACAATGAGCAGTTCTTC. Translating gives CASSLGETSGGYNEQFF.

V and J are TRBV5-6 and TRBJ2-7; 12 bases are a match to TRBD2. Germline loops: CDR1 SGHDT, CDR2 YYEEEE. This CDR3 is 16 amino acids long. V trimming: 4 bases; J trimming: 3 bases; junction bases outside the gene matches: 8. In DNA form, the CDR3 reads TGTGCCAGCAGCGGGGGACTAGCGGGTCGCTTCTACGAGCAGTACTTC. This encodes CASSGGLAGRFYEQYF.

The genes are TRBV7-9 and TRBJ1-4; D gene ambiguous. With 5 bases removed from V and 8 bases from J, the gap between germline ends came to 15 bases. Germline V lookup: CDR1 SEHNR, CDR2 FQNEAQ (reference sequence). The CDR3 is 14 residues long. The CDR3 loop reads CASSLQSGREKLFF. In nucleotides, the CDR3 is TGTGCCAGCAGCCTACAGTCCGGGAGGGAAAAACTGTTTTTT.

This clonotype occurred a few times. The gene calls are TRBV29-1 and TRBJ1-2, with D perhaps TRBD1 (5 bases). CDR1 SQVTM and CDR2 ANQGSEA come from the germline V gene. The CDR3 extends over 12 amino acids. V dropped 7 bases and J dropped 5 bases, with 14 bases sitting between them. The CDR3 region is CSAQESGYGYTF. The CDR3 nucleotides read TGCAGCGCCCAAGAGTCAGGGTATGGCTACACCTTC.

The rearrangement joins TRBV18 to TRBJ1-1; weak D call: TRBD1 (5 bases). The CDR3 is 11 residues long. V lost 4 bases and J 8 bases, leaving 8 bases between the germline ends. Germline-derived CDR1 and CDR2 are KGHSH and LQKENI. The CDR3 region is CASSRQLEAFF. The DNA of the CDR3 is TGTGCCAGCTCACGACAGCTGGAAGCTTTCTTT.

The V gene is TRBV12-3 or TRBV12-4, the J gene TRBJ2-3; maybe TRBD2 (7 bases). This CDR3 has 15 residues. With 4 bases removed from V and 2 bases from J, the gap between germline ends came to 13 bases. CDR3 nucleotide sequence: TGTGCCAGCAGTTCCCGGGGGGCGTCCACAGATACGCAGTATTTT. Amino acids: CASSSRGASTDTQYF.

This clonotype was seen only a few times. The CDR3 spells CASSYTQGITGELFF. The CDR3 DNA is TGTGCCAGCAGTTACACCCAGGGTATCACCGGGGAGCTGTTTTTT. The rearrangement uses TRBV6-2 or TRBV6-3 and TRBJ2-2, with a tentative D call TRBD1 (5 bases). Germline V lookup: CDR1 MNHEY, CDR2 SVGEGT. V was trimmed by 2 bases and J by 4 bases, leaving 11 bases between them. CDR3 length: 15 amino acids.

This clonotype was observed a single time. This sequence joins TRBV28 and TRBJ1-2; D remains unclear. V lost 6 bases and J 6 bases, leaving 11 bases between the germline ends. The CDR3 covers 12 residues. Germline CDR1 and CDR2: MDHEN and SYDVKM. The CDR3 bases are TGTGCCAGCAGCCCGGTCGTAAATGGCTACACCTTC. Protein product: CASSPVVNGYTF.

V and J are TRBV15 and TRBJ1-1; D is possibly TRBD1 (5 bases). This CDR3 region has 15 residues. Germline V lookup: CDR1 LNHNV, CDR2 YYDKDF (reference sequence). The germline V and J ends were trimmed by 0 bases and 4 bases, with 12 bases remaining between them. CDR3: CATSRELTGVTEAFF. The CDR3 DNA reads TGTGCCACCAGCAGAGAGCTCACAGGTGTCACTGAAGCTTTCTTT.

This chain joins TRBV3-1 and TRBJ2-5; TRBD2 matches 7 bases. The CDR3 is made up of 15 amino acids. V trimming: 0 bases; J trimming: 2 bases; junction bases outside the gene matches: 3. Germline V CDR1 and CDR2: LGHDT, YNNKEL (reference sequence). CDR3 sequence (DNA): TGTGCCAGCAGCCAAGAAGGGACTATACAAGAGACCCAGTACTTC. It translates to CASSQEGTIQETQYF.

The CDR3 coding sequence is TGTGCCAGCAGCCAAGATACGCGGCAGACCAATGAGCAGTTCTTC. It yields the protein CASSQDTRQTNEQFF. The chain uses TRBV4-2 and TRBJ2-1; D is unresolved. CDR3 length: 15 residues. Trimming stripped 0 bases from V and 6 bases from J, with 12 bases between. Germline CDR1 reads LGHNA; CDR2 reads YNFKEQ.

This chain connects TRBV29-1 to TRBJ2-3, with D uncertain. Germline lookup yields CDR1 SQVTM and CDR2 ANQGSEA. There are 11 residues in the CDR3. Trimming removed 3 bases from V and 5 bases from J, with 6 bases in between. The CDR3 is CSVDWRDTQYF. The CDR3 DNA sequence: TGCAGCGTTGATTGGAGAGATACGCAGTATTTT.

The chain links TRBV9 to TRBJ1-1; possibly TRBD1 for D (6 bases). The CDR3 totals 15 residues. Germline V gene lookup returns CDR1 SGDLS and CDR2 YYNGEE. The V gene lost 1 base and the J gene lost 1 base, with 11 bases spanning the gap. The CDR3 DNA reads as TGTGCCAGCAGCGTAACCCCGGGACAGAACACTGAAGCTTTCTTT. Translating gives CASSVTPGQNTEAFF.

V and J are TRBV6-5 and TRBJ2-2, with 9 nucleotides matching TRBD1. J gave up 6 bases and V 6 bases, and 2 bases lay outside the gene matches. The CDR3 sequence is 13 residues long. Germline V gene lookup returns CDR1 MNHEY and CDR2 SVGAGI. The CDR3 nucleotides read TGTGCCAGCAGGAGACAGGGGGCCGGGGAGCTGTTTTTT. It is translated as CASRRQGAGELFF.

The J gene is TRBJ2-2, the V gene TRBV24-1; no clear D gene. The ends were cut back, 1 base at V and 2 bases at J, with 7 bases in the middle. CDR1 is KGHDR, CDR2 SFDVKD, per germline. The CDR3 consists of 15 residues. CDR3 region: CATSDFGQNTGELFF. In DNA form, the CDR3 reads TGTGCCACCAGTGATTTCGGGCAAAACACCGGGGAGCTGTTTTTT.

The chain links TRBV4-1 to TRBJ1-1, with 7 bases aligning to TRBD1. This CDR3 is 13 amino acids long. J was trimmed by 2 bases and V by 5 bases; bases with no gene match: 2. Germline lookup yields CDR1 MGHRA and CDR2 YSYEKL. The CDR3 DNA is TGCGCCAGCAGCGACAGGGAAAACACTGAAGCTTTCTTT. It is translated as CASSDRENTEAFF.

V is TRBV29-1 and J is TRBJ2-3; D call uncertain. The CDR3 runs 13 residues. CDR1 and CDR2 from the germline V gene are SQVTM and ANQGSEA. Trimming stripped 1 base from V and 5 bases from J, with 10 bases between. This chain's CDR3 is CSVEGPNRDTQYF. The CDR3 DNA is TGCAGCGTTGAAGGCCCGAACAGAGATACGCAGTATTTT.

There are a few counts of this clonotype. This chain links TRBV6-2 or TRBV6-3 with TRBJ2-7; 10 nucleotides align to TRBD1. Germline-derived CDR1 and CDR2 are MNHEY and SVGEGT. The CDR3 runs 14 residues. After removal of 6 bases from V and 6 bases from J, the junction contained 8 bases not matched to a gene. As DNA, the CDR3 is TGTGCCAGCAGATCGAGACAGGGGGCGGGCGAGCAGTACTTC. Residues: CASRSRQGAGEQYF.

The chain employs TRBV2 and TRBJ1-2, with 7 nucleotides matching TRBD1. V shed 6 bases and J 5 bases; nucleotides not matched to a gene: 6. In germline, CDR1 is SNHLY, CDR2 FYNNEI. This CDR3 has 13 residues. The DNA for the CDR3 is TGTGCCAGCAGCCCCGACAGGGTGTATGGCTACACCTTC. Translation: CASSPDRVYGYTF.

This clonotype was observed a handful of times. The DNA is left out, because the CDR3 cannot be placed on it with certainty; the CDR3 is given as TCRdb lists it. The gene calls are TRBV11-2 and TRBJ2-3; the table assigns TRBD1, which was not confirmed against the DNA. 17 amino acids form the CDR3, both terminal residues included. The V gene's germline CDR1 is SGHAT and CDR2 FQNNGV. This chain's CDR3 is CASSLDSGRAGTDTQYF.

In its sample, this clonotype was seen a few times. The chain uses TRBV5-1 and TRBJ2-2; 11 bases line up with TRBD1. CDR1 and CDR2 from the germline V gene are SGHRS and YFSETQ. The trim removed 4 bases at V and 4 bases at J, leaving 15 bases unmatched. The CDR3 loop spans 19 amino acids. The CDR3 sequence is CASSPNPDRGLGGTGELFF. DNA of the CDR3: TGCGCCAGCAGCCCTAACCCGGACAGGGGGCTAGGCGGCACCGGGGAGCTGTTTTTT.

This clonotype was found a few times. The rearrangement links TRBV6-5 to TRBJ2-1, with D tentatively TRBD1 or TRBD2 (5 bases each). The CDR3 is 15 amino acids. The germline V gene has CDR1 MNHEY and CDR2 SVGAGI. Trimming removed 0 bases from V and 4 bases from J, with 10 bases in between. The CDR3 loop reads CASSYSRDGYNEQFF. The CDR3 nucleotides read TGTGCCAGCAGTTACTCAAGGGACGGTTACAATGAGCAGTTCTTC.

Only a few counts were recorded for this clonotype. V usage is TRBV7-2 and J usage is TRBJ2-2; a possible D gene is TRBD2 (5 bases). Germline V gives CDR1 SGHTA, CDR2 FQGNSA. The CDR3 contains 15 residues. Trimming stripped 6 bases from V and 4 bases from J, with 15 bases between. The CDR3 loop reads CASSLQGGSTGELFF. The CDR3 DNA sequence: TGTGCCAGCAGTCTACAAGGAGGTTCCACCGGGGAGCTGTTTTTT.

This clonotype was observed many times. The chain employs TRBV5-1 and TRBJ1-2, with D unclear. Trimming pared 4 bases from V and 7 bases from J, leaving 14 bases between. The germline gives CDR1 SGHRS, CDR2 YFSETQ. The CDR3 spans 13 residues. The CDR3 loop reads CASSPTISSGYTF. As DNA, the CDR3 is TGCGCCAGCAGCCCAACAATCTCCTCTGGCTACACCTTC.

The V call is TRBV2, the J call TRBJ2-1; D not certain. The V end was cut by 0 bases, the J end by 9 bases, with 15 bases between. Looked up from germline, CDR1 is SNHLY and CDR2 is FYNNEI. This CDR3 contains 15 residues. The CDR3 DNA sequence: TGTGCCAGCAGTGAAGCCACCACCGTGGGCGGTGAGCAGTTCTTC. Protein: CASSEATTVGGEQFF. The full variable domain, its missing parts supplied by reference TRBV2 and TRBJ2-1, is EPEVTQTPSHQVTQMGQEVILRCVPISNHLYFYWYRQILGQKVEFLVSFYNNEISEKSEIFDDQFSVERPDGSNFTLKIRSTKLEDSAMYFCASSEATTVGGEQFFGPGTRLTVL.

In its sample, this clonotype was seen a few times. Germline and junction disagree at one end, which may indicate a read error. V usage is TRBV7-8 and J usage is TRBJ1-5, with D uncertain. The CDR3 has 14 residues. Germline loops: CDR1 SGHVS, CDR2 FQNEAQ. The CDR3 loop is CASNLDRGNQPQHF. The CDR3 DNA sequence: TGTGCCAGCAACTTAGACCGTGGCAATCAGCCCCAGCATTTT.

This clonotype was recorded a few times. V and J are TRBV27 and TRBJ2-2; 10 nucleotides line up with TRBD1. Per the germline V gene, CDR1 is MNHEY and CDR2 is SMNVEV (reference sequence). The CDR3 covers 15 residues. J lost 4 bases, V lost 5 bases, and 4 bases had no gene match. The chain's CDR3 is CASSPWTGGTGELFF. As DNA, the CDR3 is TGTGCCAGCAGTCCCTGGACAGGGGGCACCGGGGAGCTGTTTTTT.

The table lists this clonotype with many counts. This chain uses TRBV5-4 with TRBJ2-3; 8 bases align to TRBD2. The germline CDR1 and CDR2 sequences are SGHNT and YYREEE (reference sequence). This CDR3 has 14 amino acids. V was pared by 4 bases and J by 0 bases, with 1 base of the junction left unmatched. The CDR3 nucleotides are TGTGCCAGCAGCCCGGGGGGGAGCACAGATACGCAGTATTTT. Translating gives CASSPGGSTDTQYF.